The 13 T cell receptor beta chains below were found in one sample sequenced in a study of PD-1 blockade in classical Hodgkin lymphoma. Generated by immunoSEQ multiplex PCR, the TCRdb table keeps only in-frame clones and is missing some. The sample lists around 50,000 clones, around 74% occurring once. Time point meaning: cycle 4 day 1 (C4D1), after 6 weeks of nivolumab. The patients all showed relapse after autologous stem cell transplantation, while their brentuximab vedotin exposure varied. Sample: peripheral blood mononuclear cells (PBMCs), taken before the fourth cycle of nivolumab. The receptor source for this set is a human donor with classical Hodgkin lymphoma.

This chain joins TRBV4-1 and TRBJ1-2; D perhaps matches TRBD1 (5 bases). Trimming stripped 0 bases from V and 7 bases from J, with 21 bases between. The CDR3 is made up of 17 amino acids. The V gene's germline CDR1 is MGHRA and CDR2 YSYEKL. The CDR3 spells CASSQDSWRGELGGYTF. The CDR3 bases are TGCGCCAGCAGCCAAGATTCTTGGAGGGGCGAATTAGGTGGCTACACCTTC.

This clone was found once. The rearrangement joins TRBV7-6 to TRBJ2-5; 7 bases match TRBD2. From germline, CDR1 is SGHVS and CDR2 FNYEAQ. The V and J ends lost 3 bases and 2 bases, in that order; junction bases with no gene match: 0. The CDR3 is 13 amino acids. CDR3 amino acids: CASSLGGQETQYF. In DNA, the CDR3 is TGTGCCAGCAGCTTGGGGGGGCAAGAGACCCAGTACTTC.

CDR3 region: CASSLFPGQGVNQPQHF. In nucleotides, the CDR3 is TGTGCCAGCAGTTTATTTCCGGGACAGGGAGTCAATCAGCCCCAGCATTTT. The chain carries TRBV28 and TRBJ1-5; 9 bases are a match to TRBD1. Germline V CDR1 and CDR2: MDHEN, SYDVKM. Germline trimming cut 1 base from V and 3 bases from J; bases unmatched to any gene: 7. The CDR3 consists of 17 residues.

The chain combines TRBV15 with TRBJ2-1, with D tentatively TRBD2 (6 bases). Per germline, CDR1 LNHNV and CDR2 YYDKDF (reference sequence). The V gene lost 3 bases and the J gene lost 9 bases, with 12 bases spanning the gap. The CDR3 loop spans 13 amino acids. CDR3 amino acids: CATSRAGLVEQFF. CDR3 bases: TGTGCCACCAGCAGGGCGGGATTGGTTGAGCAGTTCTTC.

The rearrangement links TRBV5-8 to TRBJ2-6; D is perhaps TRBD1 (6 bases). The germline CDR1 and CDR2 sequences are SGHTS and YDEGEE. V was trimmed by 1 base and J by 4 bases, leaving 21 bases between them. The CDR3 loop spans 19 amino acids. The CDR3 loop is CASSLIGQPNYGGANVLTF. The CDR3 coding sequence is TGTGCCAGCAGCTTGATAGGACAGCCCAACTATGGGGGGGCCAACGTCCTGACTTTC.

The chain has TRBV19 and TRBJ1-5; weak D call: TRBD1 (5 bases). V shed 4 bases and J shed 1 base, with 14 bases lying between them. There are 16 residues in the CDR3. Germline values: CDR1 LNHDA, CDR2 SQIVND (reference sequence). CDR3 protein: CASSRPGTQSNQPQHF. Written as DNA, the CDR3 is TGTGCCAGTAGTAGACCCGGGACTCAAAGCAATCAGCCCCAGCATTTT.

The CDR3: CASSRTGTSGSSYNEQFF. DNA of the CDR3: TGCGCCAGCAGCAGAACGGGGACTAGCGGGAGTTCCTACAATGAGCAGTTCTTC. The gene calls are TRBV5-1 and TRBJ2-1, with 14 nucleotides matching TRBD2. Germline CDR1 is SGHRS and CDR2 is YFSETQ. The length of the CDR3 is 18 residues. J was trimmed by 1 base and V by 4 bases; bases with no gene match: 7.

V and J are TRBV7-9 and TRBJ2-7; tentative D call: TRBD1 (6 bases). Trimming cost V 5 bases and J 6 bases, with 20 bases left between them. The CDR3 sequence is 15 residues long. Germline values: CDR1 SEHNR, CDR2 FQNEAQ (reference sequence). CDR3 residues: CASSKNQGSDGEQYF. In nucleotides, the CDR3 is TGTGCCAGCAGCAAGAACCAGGGGAGTGACGGCGAGCAGTACTTC.

The CDR3 reads CASSQGTGAGYTF. The CDR3 DNA is TGTGCCAGCAGTCAAGGGACAGGGGCTGGCTACACCTTC. This chain links TRBV6-5 with TRBJ1-2; 10 bases line up with TRBD1. The CDR3 totals 13 residues. Germline V gene sequence: CDR1 MNHEY, CDR2 SVGAGI. V was clipped by 5 bases and J by 7 bases; unmatched bases: 4.

This clone was seen only a few times. The genes are TRBV6-1 and TRBJ2-3; no reliable D call. Germline lookup yields CDR1 MNHNS and CDR2 SASEGT. The length of the CDR3 is 13 residues. Trimming took 6 bases from V and 1 from J, leaving 8 bases between them. CDR3 nucleotides: TGTGCCAGCAGACGACCCCGCACAGATACGCAGTATTTT. Amino acid sequence: CASRRPRTDTQYF.

V gene TRBV19 combines with J gene TRBJ1-2; D might be TRBD1 (5 bases). The germline gives CDR1 LNHDA, CDR2 SQIVND (reference sequence). This CDR3 has 15 residues. Between the trimmed V and J ends, which lost 10 bases and 3 bases, there was a span of 21 bases. CDR3 residues: CATQRDQGYDYGYTF. The CDR3 DNA sequence: TGTGCCACTCAACGGGATCAGGGTTATGACTATGGCTACACCTTC. Full variable domain (remainder filled in from reference TRBV19 and TRBJ1-2): DGGITQSPKYLFRKEGQNVTLSCEQNLNHDAMYWYRQDPGQGLRLIYYSQIVNDFQKGDIAEGYSVSREKKESFPLTVTSAQKNPTAFYLCATQRDQGYDYGYTFGSGTRLTVV.

V is TRBV27 and J is TRBJ2-7; 7 nucleotides align to TRBD1. This CDR3 has 16 residues. Germline V gene sequence: CDR1 MNHEY, CDR2 SMNVEV (reference sequence). With V trimmed by 6 bases and J by 1 base, 12 bases remained unmatched. The chain's CDR3 is CASRPRYRGLSYEQYF. The CDR3, as DNA: TGTGCCAGCAGGCCACGATACAGGGGCCTGTCCTACGAGCAGTACTTC.

V is TRBV28 and J is TRBJ2-7, with 7 bases matching TRBD2. CDR1 is MDHEN and CDR2 is SYDVKM in the germline V gene. CDR3 length equals 21 residues. J was trimmed by 2 bases and V by 5 bases; bases with no gene match: 27. The CDR3 coding sequence is TGTGCCAGCAGTATTAATCGAGGAACAAACCTTAGACTAGCCGAAACCTACGAGCAGTACTTC. Amino acids: CASSINRGTNLRLAETYEQYF.